The 23 T cell receptor beta chains presented below share a single source sample, sequenced in a study of blood T cell repertoires in COVID-19. Repertoires were generated with immunoSEQ multiplex PCR, while TCRdb's copy carries only in-frame clones and drops some. The profile shows a few hundred thousand clones, roughly 80% of them singletons. Specimen: peripheral blood. These receptors were taken from a woman aged 80 or over with COVID-19, enrolled during active disease.

J is TRBJ1-5 and V is TRBV19; possibly TRBD1 for D (6 bases). Trimming removed 1 base from V and 0 bases from J, with 10 bases in between. The CDR3 length is 16 residues. The germline V gene has CDR1 LNHDA and CDR2 SQIVND (reference sequence). The CDR3 coding sequence is TGTGCCAGTAGTATAGGGACAGTGTATAGCAATCAGCCCCAGCATTTT. Protein: CASSIGTVYSNQPQHF.

The J gene is TRBJ1-2, the V gene TRBV7-2; perhaps TRBD1 as D (5 bases). V was trimmed by 6 bases and J by 6 bases, leaving 14 bases between them. Germline V lookup: CDR1 SGHTA, CDR2 FQGNSA. There are 13 residues in the CDR3. CDR3 protein: CASREQESDGYTF. The CDR3 region has the DNA TGTGCCAGCAGGGAACAGGAGTCTGATGGCTACACCTTC.

This clone was counted between two and nine times. The CDR3 DNA follows: TGCAGCGGGCGCGGGGGGGCTGGCGAGCAGTACTTC. This sequence encodes CSGRGGAGEQYF. The J gene is TRBJ2-7, the V gene TRBV29-1, with TRBD2 matching 9 bases. Germline CDR1 and CDR2: SQVTM and ANQGSEA. The junction had 7 bases not matched to a gene; V was cut back by 7 bases and J by 6 bases. The CDR3 runs to 12 residues.

This chain links TRBV7-3 with TRBJ2-5; a weak D match, TRBD1 (5 bases). Trimming shortened V by 6 bases and J by 4 bases, and 18 bases separated the two germline ends. Germline assignment: CDR1 SGHTA and CDR2 FQGTGA. The CDR3 is 15 amino acids. The CDR3 sequence: CASSSGNVGAETQYF. The DNA of the CDR3 is TGTGCCAGCAGTTCAGGGAATGTGGGCGCAGAGACCCAGTACTTC.

The chain employs TRBV7-2 and TRBJ2-5; 11 bases agree with TRBD2. This CDR3 is built from 17 residues. Germline-derived CDR1 and CDR2 are SGHTA and FQGNSA. Trimming removed 6 bases from V and 1 base from J; junction bases left unmatched: 10. CDR3 sequence: CASRVVVAGGSQETQYF. In nucleotides, the CDR3 is TGTGCCAGCAGGGTAGTGGTAGCGGGGGGGTCCCAAGAGACCCAGTACTTC.

This sequence joins TRBV11-2 and TRBJ2-5, with D uncertain. V dropped 2 bases and J dropped 0 bases, with 7 bases sitting between them. Germline values: CDR1 SGHAT, CDR2 FQNNGV. CDR3 size: 14 residues. In DNA form, the CDR3 reads TGTGCCAGCAGCTTAATCGTTGACCAAGAGACCCAGTACTTC. Its translation is CASSLIVDQETQYF.

This clone is a singleton in its sample. The J gene is TRBJ1-1, the V gene TRBV4-1; D not certain. Germline lookup yields CDR1 MGHRA and CDR2 YSYEKL. This CDR3 has 13 residues. V was pared by 4 bases and J by 1 base, with 7 bases between. CDR3 DNA: TGCGCCAGCAGCCTGGAGCCGAACACTGAAGCTTTCTTT. It encodes CASSLEPNTEAFF.

J is TRBJ1-2 and V is TRBV11-2; D gene ambiguous. Trimming stripped 0 bases from V and 4 bases from J, with 12 bases between. This CDR3 contains 15 residues. CDR1 is SGHAT and CDR2 is FQNNGV in the germline V gene. CDR3 region: CASSLDRAGFYGYTF. The DNA of the CDR3 is TGTGCCAGCAGCTTAGATCGGGCGGGCTTCTATGGCTACACCTTC.

This clone has only a few counts. This sequence joins TRBV3-1 (or the pseudogene TRBV3-2) and TRBJ2-5, with 8 bases that match TRBD2. With V trimmed by 3 bases and J by 4 bases, 7 bases remained unmatched. CDR3 length equals 15 residues. Germline CDR1 and CDR2: LGHDT and YNNKEL (reference sequence). The CDR3 region is CASSQATGTRETQYF. The CDR3 bases are TGTGCCAGCAGCCAGGCAACCGGGACTAGAGAGACCCAGTACTTC.

The V call is TRBV2, the J call TRBJ2-1; the match to TRBD1 covers 9 bases. V lost 7 bases and J lost 4; bases outside the gene matches: 8. Germline V gene sequence: CDR1 SNHLY, CDR2 FYNNEI. CDR3 size: 15 residues. DNA of the CDR3: TGTGCCAGCACAACCGGGACAGGGATGTACAATGAGCAGTTCTTC. It codes for CASTTGTGMYNEQFF.

This clone has a single count. This chain links TRBV5-1 with TRBJ1-1, with D unclear. In germline, CDR1 is SGHRS, CDR2 YFSETQ. Trimming took off 4 bases at V and 7 bases at J, with 8 bases between the two ends. This CDR3 has 11 residues. The CDR3, as DNA: TGCGCCAGCAGCGGGCAAGATGAAGCTTTCTTT. Encoded protein: CASSGQDEAFF.

The chain employs TRBV4-1 and TRBJ2-3; TRBD2 matches at 11 bases. Germline-derived CDR1 and CDR2 are MGHRA and YSYEKL. Unmatched junction bases numbered 11, after V lost 2 bases and J lost 4 bases. This CDR3 spans 18 amino acids. The CDR3 region has the DNA TGCGCCAGCAGCCAACTCTACTCGACTAGCGGGGTGGCAGATACGCAGTATTTT. It encodes CASSQLYSTSGVADTQYF.

The rearrangement joins TRBV4-3 to TRBJ1-4, with TRBD1 matching 10 bases. V was pared by 6 bases and J by 5 bases, with 3 bases of the junction left unmatched. This CDR3 is 14 amino acids long. CDR1 LGHNA and CDR2 YSLEER come from the germline V gene. The CDR3 DNA sequence: TGCGCCAGCAGTCGGACAGGGGGAAATGAAAAACTGTTTTTT. It codes for CASSRTGGNEKLFF.

This sequence joins TRBV11-3 and TRBJ2-6, with D maybe TRBD1 (7 bases). The length of the CDR3 is 15 residues. Germline V lookup: CDR1 SGHNT, CDR2 YENEEA. Trimming removed 6 bases at V and 4 bases at J, with 13 bases between. CDR3 bases: TGTGCCAGCAGTGCAGGGGGGAAAGGGGCCAACGTCCTGACTTTC. It encodes CASSAGGKGANVLTF.

The CDR3 region is CASSPGTGYEGNQPQHF. DNA for the CDR3: TGTGCCAGCAGTCCCGGGACAGGGTACGAGGGCAATCAGCCCCAGCATTTT. V usage is TRBV2 and J usage is TRBJ1-5; TRBD1 matches at 9 bases. The CDR3 length is 17 residues. Germline loops: CDR1 SNHLY, CDR2 FYNNEI. The J segment lost 2 bases and the V segment lost 5 bases, leaving 10 bases of the junction unmatched.

This chain links TRBV6-5 with TRBJ2-5; no clear D. Germline V gives CDR1 MNHEY, CDR2 SVGAGI. Trimming pared 8 bases from V and 5 bases from J, leaving 12 bases between. The CDR3 totals 12 residues. In DNA form, the CDR3 reads TGTGCCAGCCAGTCCCCCAAGGAGACCCAGTACTTC. Translation: CASQSPKETQYF.

The V gene is TRBV2, the J gene TRBJ1-5, with TRBD1 as a possible D gene (6 bases). Germline V CDR1 and CDR2: SNHLY, FYNNEI. V lost 5 bases, J lost 4 bases, and 9 bases lay in between. The CDR3 loop spans 13 amino acids. CDR3 in DNA: TGTGCCAGCAGTCCCAGGGGTAATCAGCCCCAGCATTTT. Protein product: CASSPRGNQPQHF. The full variable domain, its missing parts supplied by reference TRBV2 and TRBJ1-5, is EPEVTQTPSHQVTQMGQEVILRCVPISNHLYFYWYRQILGQKVEFLVSFYNNEISEKSEIFDDQFSVERPDGSNFTLKIRSTKLEDSAMYFCASSPRGNQPQHFGDGTRLSIL.

The rearrangement links TRBV29-1 to TRBJ2-5, with 8 bases aligning to TRBD1. CDR1 is SQVTM, CDR2 ANQGSEA, per germline. The CDR3 is 13 residues long. V was clipped by 7 bases and J by 5 bases; unmatched bases: 9. CDR3 amino acids: CSAVRGLGETQYF. CDR3 coding DNA: TGCAGCGCGGTCAGGGGGCTGGGGGAGACCCAGTACTTC.

The chain links TRBV28 to TRBJ2-7, with D possibly TRBD2 on 6 matching bases. The germline V gene encodes CDR1 MDHEN and CDR2 SYDVKM. The CDR3 runs to 14 residues. V gave up 5 bases and J gave up 2 bases, with 13 bases separating them. The CDR3 nucleotides are TGTGCCAGCAGTACCCCCTCGGGGGCCTACGAGCAGTACTTC. The encoded protein is CASSTPSGAYEQYF.

The rearrangement links TRBV6-2 or TRBV6-3 to TRBJ1-6; D ambiguous. Germline lookup yields CDR1 MNHEY and CDR2 SVGEGT. V was clipped by 2 bases and J by 0 bases, with 8 bases between them. The CDR3 loop spans 16 amino acids. In nucleotides, the CDR3 is TGTGCCAGCAGTTACGAACAGAGCTCCTATAATTCACCCCTCCACTTT. Translating gives CASSYEQSSYNSPLHF.

Regarding this clone: In the same sample, other DNA sequences code for this CDR3. V is TRBV15 and J is TRBJ1-3; D not certain. Per germline, CDR1 LNHNV and CDR2 YYDKDF (reference sequence). The CDR3 runs 14 residues. Between the trimmed V and J ends, which lost 1 base and 2 bases, there was a span of 6 bases. CDR3 region: CATSRGGAGNTIYF. The CDR3 DNA sequence: TGTGCCACCAGCAGAGGAGGTGCTGGAAACACCATATATTTT. The variable domain in full, with the rest retrieved from reference TRBV15 and TRBJ1-3, is DAMVIQNPRYQVTQFGKPVTLSCSQTLNHNVMYWYQQKSSQAPKLLFHYYDKDFNNEADTPDNFQSRRPNTSFCFLDIRSPGLGDTAMYLCATSRGGAGNTIYFGEGSWLTVV.

This rearrangement joins TRBV19 to TRBJ1-1; 9 bases match TRBD1. The junction had 7 bases not matched to a gene; V was cut back by 4 bases and J by 1 base. CDR1 is LNHDA, CDR2 SQIVND, per germline (reference sequence). The length of the CDR3 is 16 residues. The CDR3 DNA reads as TGTGCCAGTAGTAACCCGGGGACAGGGAAGAACACTGAAGCTTTCTTT. Translation gives CASSNPGTGKNTEAFF.

The sample holds one count of this clone. The identical CDR3 is also encoded by other nucleotide sequences in the sample. The chain uses TRBV7-2 and TRBJ1-3, with 8 nucleotides matching TRBD1. Germline V CDR1 and CDR2: SGHTA, FQGNSA. V lost 1 base, J lost 0 bases, and 5 bases stayed unmatched. This CDR3 region has 17 residues. This CDR3 reads CASSLGTGITSGNTIYF. The CDR3 region has the DNA TGTGCCAGCAGCTTAGGGACAGGGATAACCTCTGGAAACACCATATATTTT.